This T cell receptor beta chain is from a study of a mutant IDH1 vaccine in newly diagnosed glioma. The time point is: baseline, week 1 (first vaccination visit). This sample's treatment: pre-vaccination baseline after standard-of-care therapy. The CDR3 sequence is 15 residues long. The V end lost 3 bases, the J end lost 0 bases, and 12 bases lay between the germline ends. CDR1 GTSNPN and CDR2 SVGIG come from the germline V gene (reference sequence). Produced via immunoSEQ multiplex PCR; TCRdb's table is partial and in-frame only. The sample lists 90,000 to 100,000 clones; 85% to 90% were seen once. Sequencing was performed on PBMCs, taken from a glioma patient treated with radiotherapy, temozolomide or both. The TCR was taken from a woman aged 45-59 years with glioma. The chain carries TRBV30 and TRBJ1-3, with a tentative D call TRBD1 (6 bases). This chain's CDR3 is CAWSQGGYSGNTIYF. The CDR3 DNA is TGTGCCTGGAGCCAAGGGGGGTACTCTGGAAACACCATATATTTT. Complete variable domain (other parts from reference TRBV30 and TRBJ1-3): SQTIHQWPATLVQPVGSPLSLECTVEGTSNPNLYWYRQAAGRGLQLLFYSVGIGQISSEVPQNLSASRPQDRQFILSSKKLLLSDSGFYLCAWSQGGYSGNTIYFGEGSWLTVV.